This T cell receptor beta chain was sequenced during a study of cytomegalovirus exposure and HLA in healthy donors. Both 60 Vbeta primers and 13 Jbeta primers went into the PCR. The assay was immunoSEQ multiplex PCR, and TCRdb's table has in-frame clones only and misses some. In all, the sample yields 100,000 to 150,000 clones. Though probably carrying unrecorded immune exposures, donors were nominally healthy at sampling. The specimen sequenced was PBMCs. The TCR comes from a man aged 25 to 40 in good health and CMV-seronegative.

The CDR3 sequence: CASHGQANSPLHF. The CDR3 DNA sequence: TGTGCCAGCCACGGACAGGCCAATTCACCCCTCCACTTT. The chain has TRBV18 and TRBJ1-6, with 7 nucleotides matching TRBD1. Germline CDR1 KGHSH, CDR2 LQKENI. CDR3 length: 13 amino acids. V shed 8 bases, J shed 7 bases, and the junction held 5 bases outside the gene matches.